These 7 T cell receptor beta chains share one sample of origin, sequenced in a study of blood T cell repertoires in COVID-19. The repertoire was sequenced with immunoSEQ multiplex PCR; TCRdb's copy has only in-frame clones and lacks some. The data hold tens of thousands of clones, with more than 65% observed a single time. Sequenced input: peripheral blood. Receptors were obtained from a human donor in a cohort sampled during active COVID-19.

V usage is TRBV2 and J usage is TRBJ2-3; 7 nucleotides agree with TRBD2. Germline CDR1 and CDR2: SNHLY and FYNNEI. V trimming: 3 bases; J trimming: 4 bases; junction bases outside the gene matches: 7. The CDR3 extends over 15 amino acids. The CDR3: CASSEGAGDADTQYF. CDR3 nucleotides: TGTGCCAGCAGTGAGGGCGCGGGAGACGCAGATACGCAGTATTTT.

The rearrangement joins TRBV28 to TRBJ2-7, with TRBD1 matching 9 bases. The CDR3 length is 15 residues. The J segment lost 2 bases and the V segment lost 5 bases, leaving 7 bases of the junction unmatched. The germline V gene encodes CDR1 MDHEN and CDR2 SYDVKM. This chain's CDR3 is CASSTLDRGTYEQYF. CDR3 coding DNA: TGTGCCAGCAGTACTTTGGACAGGGGAACCTACGAGCAGTACTTC.

This sequence joins TRBV5-4 and TRBJ1-2, with 8 bases fitting TRBD1. The V gene's germline CDR1 is SGHNT and CDR2 YYREEE (reference sequence). This CDR3 has 15 amino acids. Trimming at V came to 4 bases and at J to 4 bases, leaving 9 bases not matched to a gene. This CDR3 is CASSLPTGVGYGYTF. The CDR3 DNA is TGTGCCAGCAGCCTACCGACAGGGGTGGGCTATGGCTACACCTTC.

The J gene is TRBJ2-5, the V gene TRBV7-6, with 7 nucleotides matching TRBD1. Germline-derived CDR1 and CDR2 are SGHVS and FNYEAQ. V dropped 3 bases and J dropped 3; count of bases not matched to a gene: 4. This CDR3 is built from 14 residues. The CDR3 DNA sequence: TGTGCCAGCAGCTTGTCAACAGGGGAAGAGACCCAGTACTTC. This gives the protein CASSLSTGEETQYF.

The gene calls are TRBV5-1 and TRBJ2-5, with a tentative D call TRBD1 (5 bases). The germline V and J ends were trimmed by 0 bases and 1 base, with 10 bases remaining between them. This CDR3 contains 15 residues. Germline CDR1 reads SGHRS; CDR2 reads YFSETQ. CDR3 region: CASSLVGQAQETQYF. The CDR3 nucleotides are TGCGCCAGCAGCTTGGTGGGGCAGGCCCAAGAGACCCAGTACTTC.

The rearrangement joins TRBV24-1 to TRBJ2-7, with a possible D match to TRBD2 (6 bases). The V end lost 5 bases, the J end lost 1 base, and 14 bases lay between the germline ends. This CDR3 contains 15 residues. CDR1 KGHDR and CDR2 SFDVKD come from the germline V gene. As DNA, the CDR3 is TGTGCCACCAGTGGGGCCCGGGAGACTTCCTACGAGCAGTACTTC. Its translation is CATSGARETSYEQYF.

The J gene is TRBJ2-1, the V gene TRBV7-9; 10 bases line up with TRBD1. The germline gives CDR1 SEHNR, CDR2 FQNEAQ (reference sequence). This CDR3 comprises 15 residues. V was clipped by 1 base and J by 7 bases; unmatched bases: 4. The CDR3 DNA follows: TGTGCCAGCAGCTTAGGACAGGGGGCTTATAATGAGCAGTTCTTC. Amino acids: CASSLGQGAYNEQFF.